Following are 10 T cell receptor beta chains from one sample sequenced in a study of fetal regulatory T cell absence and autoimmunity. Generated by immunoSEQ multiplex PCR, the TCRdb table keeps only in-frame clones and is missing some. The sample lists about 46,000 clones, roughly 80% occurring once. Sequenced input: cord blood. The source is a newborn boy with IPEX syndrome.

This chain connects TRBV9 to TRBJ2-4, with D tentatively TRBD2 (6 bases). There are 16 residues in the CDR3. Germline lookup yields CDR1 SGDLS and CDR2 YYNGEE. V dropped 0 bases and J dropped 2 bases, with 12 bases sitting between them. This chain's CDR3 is CASSVEPGGSKNIQYF. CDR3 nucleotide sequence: TGTGCCAGCAGCGTAGAACCCGGGGGATCCAAAAACATTCAGTACTTC.

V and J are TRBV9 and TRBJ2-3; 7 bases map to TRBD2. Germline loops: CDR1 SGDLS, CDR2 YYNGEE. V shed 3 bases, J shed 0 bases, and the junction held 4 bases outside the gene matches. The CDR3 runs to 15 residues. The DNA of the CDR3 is TGTGCCAGCAGCGCGCTAGCGGCTAGCACAGATACGCAGTATTTT. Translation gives CASSALAASTDTQYF. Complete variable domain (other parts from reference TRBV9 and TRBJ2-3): DSGVTQTPKHLITATGQRVTLRCSPRSGDLSVYWYQQSLDQGLQFLIQYYNGEERAKGNILERFSAQQFPDLHSELNLSSLELGDSALYFCASSALAASTDTQYFGPGTRLTVL.

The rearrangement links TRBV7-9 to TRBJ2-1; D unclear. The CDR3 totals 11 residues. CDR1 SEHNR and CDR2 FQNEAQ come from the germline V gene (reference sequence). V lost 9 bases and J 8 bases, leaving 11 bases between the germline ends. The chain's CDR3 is CASQKSYEQFF. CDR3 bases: TGTGCCAGTCAGAAAAGTTATGAGCAGTTCTTC.

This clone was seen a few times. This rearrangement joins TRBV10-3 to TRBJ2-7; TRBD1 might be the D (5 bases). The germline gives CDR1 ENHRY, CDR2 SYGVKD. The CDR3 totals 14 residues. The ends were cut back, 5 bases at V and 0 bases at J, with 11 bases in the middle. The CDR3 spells CAISTQGSSYEQYF. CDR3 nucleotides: TGTGCCATCAGTACTCAGGGCAGCTCCTACGAGCAGTACTTC.

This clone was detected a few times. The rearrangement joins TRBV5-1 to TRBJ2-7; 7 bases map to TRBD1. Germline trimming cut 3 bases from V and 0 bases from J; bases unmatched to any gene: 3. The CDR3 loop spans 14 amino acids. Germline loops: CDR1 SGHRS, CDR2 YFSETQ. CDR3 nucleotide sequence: TGCGCCAGCAGCTCCGGGACAGTCTCCTACGAGCAGTACTTC. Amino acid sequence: CASSSGTVSYEQYF.

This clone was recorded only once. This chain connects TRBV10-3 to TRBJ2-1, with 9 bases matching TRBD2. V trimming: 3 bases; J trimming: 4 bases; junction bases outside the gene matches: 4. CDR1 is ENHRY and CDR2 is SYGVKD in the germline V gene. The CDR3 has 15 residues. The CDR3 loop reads CAISEGTSQYNEQFF. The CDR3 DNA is TGTGCCATCAGTGAAGGGACTAGCCAGTACAATGAGCAGTTCTTC.

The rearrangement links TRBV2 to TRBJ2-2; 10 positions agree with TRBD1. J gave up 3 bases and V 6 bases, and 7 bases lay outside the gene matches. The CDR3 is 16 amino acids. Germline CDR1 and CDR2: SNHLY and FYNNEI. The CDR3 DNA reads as TGTGCCAGCAGCCCGGGACAGGGGTCAGACACCGGGGAGCTGTTTTTT. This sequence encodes CASSPGQGSDTGELFF.

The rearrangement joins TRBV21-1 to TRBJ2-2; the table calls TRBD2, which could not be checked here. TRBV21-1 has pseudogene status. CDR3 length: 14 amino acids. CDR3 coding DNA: TGTGCCAGCAGCAAAGAGAGTCACGACGGGGAGCTGTTTTTT. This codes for CASSKESHDGELFF.

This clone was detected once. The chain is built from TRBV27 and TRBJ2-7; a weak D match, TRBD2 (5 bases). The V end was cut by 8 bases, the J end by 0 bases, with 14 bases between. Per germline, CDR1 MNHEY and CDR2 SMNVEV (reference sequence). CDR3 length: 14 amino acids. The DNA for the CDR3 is TGTGCCAGCCGCCCCAGCGGAAGCTCCTACGAGCAGTACTTC. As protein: CASRPSGSSYEQYF.

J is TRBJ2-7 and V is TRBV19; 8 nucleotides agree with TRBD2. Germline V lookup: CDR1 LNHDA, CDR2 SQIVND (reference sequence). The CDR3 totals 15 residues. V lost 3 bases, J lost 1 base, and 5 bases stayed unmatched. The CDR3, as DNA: TGTGCCAGTAGTATGATCGGGGGGGCATCCTACGAGCAGTACTTC. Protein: CASSMIGGASYEQYF.